This TCR beta chain comes out of a study of T cell repertoires in cytomegalovirus infection. Study context: Public TCR beta signatures indicated both CMV infection and matching HLA type.

This CDR3 spans 12 amino acids. CDR1 is SEHNR, CDR2 FQNEAQ, per germline (reference sequence). Trimming removed 6 bases at V and 8 bases at J, with 13 bases between. Study-wide results and limits: Predominance within the ex vivo response was attributable to HLA-C-restricted CMV-specific TCR beta clonotypes.

TCRdb re-analysed the reads in MiXCR, keeping a single row per CDR3 protein. The table has around 310,000 distinct CDR3 sequences, 17% seen once. Points on this clonotype: Its cognate antigen is unknown.

The chain has TRBV7-9 and TRBJ1-2; no clear D gene. What was sequenced was PBMCs. The sequence derives from a human donor in good health (CMV status not recorded). Some clones in this sample may be carry-over from other donors' samples. This CDR3 reads CASSSYQDGYTF. The CDR3 bases are TGTGCCAGCAGTTCTTACCAGGACGGCTACACCTTC.